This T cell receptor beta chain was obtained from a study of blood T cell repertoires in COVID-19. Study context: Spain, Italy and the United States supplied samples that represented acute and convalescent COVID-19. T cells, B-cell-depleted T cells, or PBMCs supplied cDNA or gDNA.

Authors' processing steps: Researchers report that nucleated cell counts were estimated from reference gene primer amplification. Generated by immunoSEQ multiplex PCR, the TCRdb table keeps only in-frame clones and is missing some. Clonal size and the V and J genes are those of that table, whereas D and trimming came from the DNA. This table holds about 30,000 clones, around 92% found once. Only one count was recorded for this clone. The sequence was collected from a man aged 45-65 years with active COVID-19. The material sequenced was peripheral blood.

The CDR3 reads CASSSPAGANTEAFF. CDR3 nucleotides: TGTGCCAGCAGCTCCCCCGCAGGGGCGAACACTGAAGCTTTCTTT. The rearrangement links TRBV3-1 (or the pseudogene TRBV3-2) to TRBJ1-1; the D gene is possibly TRBD1 (6 bases). Germline V gives CDR1 LGHDT, CDR2 YNNKEL (reference sequence). Trimming stripped 5 bases from V and 1 base from J, with 14 bases between. This CDR3 spans 15 amino acids.